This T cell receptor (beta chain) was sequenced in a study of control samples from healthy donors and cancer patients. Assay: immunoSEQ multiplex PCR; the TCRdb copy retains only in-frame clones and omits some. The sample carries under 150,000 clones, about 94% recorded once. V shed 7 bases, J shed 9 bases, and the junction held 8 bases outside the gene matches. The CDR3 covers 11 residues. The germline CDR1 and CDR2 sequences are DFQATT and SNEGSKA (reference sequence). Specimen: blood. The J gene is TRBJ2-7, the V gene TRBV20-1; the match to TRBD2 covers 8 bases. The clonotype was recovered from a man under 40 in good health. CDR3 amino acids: CSVPAGVRQYF. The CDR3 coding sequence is TGCAGTGTCCCAGCGGGGGTGCGGCAGTACTTC.